This T cell receptor beta chain was identified in a study of blood T cells in healthy people across ages. Primed by a sample-barcoded 5' primer and a J-beta primer mix, a second PCR proceeded for 7 to 11 cycles. TCRdb analysed the 5' RACE reads with MiXCR anew, one entry per CDR3 protein. The sample consists of hundreds of thousands of distinct CDR3 sequences, around 45% of them appearing once. This clonotype was seen a handful of times. Trimming cost V 7 bases and J 4 bases, with 11 bases left between them. Germline values: CDR1 MNHEY, CDR2 SVGAGI. This CDR3 has 14 amino acids. Sequencing was carried out using blood. The TCR comes from an elderly man in good health. This chain links TRBV6-5 with TRBJ1-6, with D possibly matching TRBD1 (6 bases). The CDR3 loop reads CASTPGQYNSPLHF. In DNA form, the CDR3 reads TGTGCCAGCACTCCGGGACAATATAATTCACCCCTCCACTTT.